This T cell receptor (beta chain) was sequenced in a study of T-cell reconstitution after alpha-beta-depleted transplantation in children. Study-level results: Surviving recipient cells, namely T cells and thymic progenitors, were the source of high day-60 TCRbeta diversity in some patients. Expanded graft clones, several hundred of them, were reportedly the source of alpha-beta T cells about two months after transplant. T-cell numbers and diversity one year post-transplant derived largely from freshly generated T cells.

Unique molecular identifiers were used in preparing the TCRbeta library. From the PCR reads, TCRdb called clonotypes with MiXCR, one entry per CDR3 protein. Among some 300,000 distinct CDR3 sequences listed, around 10% were seen once. This clonotype was recorded many times. Its target is not known. Material: PBMCs, obtained before TCRalphabeta/CD19-depleted stem cell transplant. The TCR originated in a boy in the first two years of life with acute myeloid leukemia, due to receive a stem cell transplant.

In DNA, the CDR3 is TGCAGCGGGAGTTTTTCGGGACAGGGGAACACTGAAGCTTTCTTT. As protein: CSGSFSGQGNTEAFF. The chain carries TRBV29-1 and TRBJ1-1; 9 bases are shared with TRBD1. The trim removed 7 bases at V and 1 base at J, leaving 10 bases unmatched. CDR1 and CDR2 from the germline V gene are SQVTM and ANQGSEA. There are 15 residues in the CDR3.